This T cell receptor beta chain is from a study of cytomegalovirus exposure and HLA in healthy donors. Study observations and caveats: Because they were indistinguishable, some V segments, including TRBV6-2 and TRBV6-3, were excluded. An ancestry cluster, one associated with Asian ancestry, reportedly showed fewer N-insertions than the 666-donor mean in a later analysis.

The CDR3 runs 15 residues. Germline loops: CDR1 SGDLS, CDR2 YYNGEE. The J segment lost 1 base and the V segment lost 7 bases, leaving 6 bases of the junction unmatched. Both 60 Vbeta primers and 13 Jbeta primers went into the PCR. Sequencing was performed with immunoSEQ multiplex PCR; in TCRdb, only in-frame clones are kept and a portion is missing. This listing includes approximately 79,000 clones. Turning to this clone: Its antigen is still unknown.

The sequencing sample was made of PBMCs. The TCR sequence derives from a man in his forties or fifties in good health and CMV-seronegative. The chain is built from TRBV9 and TRBJ2-5, with 11 nucleotides matching TRBD2. The CDR3 nucleotides read TGTGCCAGCGGAATAGCGGGAGGGATCCAAGAGACCCAGTACTTC. Residues: CASGIAGGIQETQYF.